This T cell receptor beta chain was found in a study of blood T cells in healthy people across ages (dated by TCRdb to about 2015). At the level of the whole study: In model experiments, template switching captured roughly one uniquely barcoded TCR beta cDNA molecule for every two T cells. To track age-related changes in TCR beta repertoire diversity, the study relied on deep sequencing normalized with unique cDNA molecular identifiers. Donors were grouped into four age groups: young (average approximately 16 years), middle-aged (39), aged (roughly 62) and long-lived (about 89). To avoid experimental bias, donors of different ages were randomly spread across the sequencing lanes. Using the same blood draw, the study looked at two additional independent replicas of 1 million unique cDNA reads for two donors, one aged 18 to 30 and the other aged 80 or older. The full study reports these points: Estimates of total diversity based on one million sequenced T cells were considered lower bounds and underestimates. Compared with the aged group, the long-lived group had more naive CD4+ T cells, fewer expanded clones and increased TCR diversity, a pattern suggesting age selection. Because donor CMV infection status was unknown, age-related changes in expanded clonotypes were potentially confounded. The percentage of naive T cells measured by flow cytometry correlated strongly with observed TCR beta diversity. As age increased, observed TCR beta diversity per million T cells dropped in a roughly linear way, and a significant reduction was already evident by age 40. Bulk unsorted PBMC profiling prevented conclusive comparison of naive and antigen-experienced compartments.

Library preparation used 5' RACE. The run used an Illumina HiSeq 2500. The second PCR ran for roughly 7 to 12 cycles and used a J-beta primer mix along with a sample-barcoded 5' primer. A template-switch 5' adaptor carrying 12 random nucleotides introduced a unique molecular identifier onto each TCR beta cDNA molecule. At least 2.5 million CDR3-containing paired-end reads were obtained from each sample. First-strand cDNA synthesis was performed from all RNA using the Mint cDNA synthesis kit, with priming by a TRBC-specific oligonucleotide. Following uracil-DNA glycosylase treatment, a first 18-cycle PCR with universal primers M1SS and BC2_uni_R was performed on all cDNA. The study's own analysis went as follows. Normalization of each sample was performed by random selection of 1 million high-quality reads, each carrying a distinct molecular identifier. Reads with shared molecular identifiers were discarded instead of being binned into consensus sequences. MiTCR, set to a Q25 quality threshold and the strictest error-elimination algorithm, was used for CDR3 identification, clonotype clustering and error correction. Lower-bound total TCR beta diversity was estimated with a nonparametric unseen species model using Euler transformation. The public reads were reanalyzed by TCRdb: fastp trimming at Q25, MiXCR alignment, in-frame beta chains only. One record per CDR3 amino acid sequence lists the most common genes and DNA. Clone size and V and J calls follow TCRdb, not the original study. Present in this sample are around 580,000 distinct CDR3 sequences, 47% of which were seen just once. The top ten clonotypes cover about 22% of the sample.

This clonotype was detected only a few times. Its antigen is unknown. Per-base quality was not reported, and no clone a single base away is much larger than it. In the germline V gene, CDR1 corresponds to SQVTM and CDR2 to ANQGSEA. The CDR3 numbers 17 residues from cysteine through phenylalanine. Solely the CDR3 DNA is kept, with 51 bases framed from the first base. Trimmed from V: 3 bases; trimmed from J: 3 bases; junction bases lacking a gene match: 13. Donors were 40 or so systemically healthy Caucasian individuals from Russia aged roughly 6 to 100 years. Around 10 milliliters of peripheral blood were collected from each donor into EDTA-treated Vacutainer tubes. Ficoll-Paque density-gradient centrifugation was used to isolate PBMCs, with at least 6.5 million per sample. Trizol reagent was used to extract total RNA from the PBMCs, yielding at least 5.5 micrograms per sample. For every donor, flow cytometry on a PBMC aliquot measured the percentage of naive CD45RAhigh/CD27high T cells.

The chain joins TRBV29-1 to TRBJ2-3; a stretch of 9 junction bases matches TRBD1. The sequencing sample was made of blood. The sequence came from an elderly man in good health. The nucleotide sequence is TGCAGCGTTGATCGGGGACAGGGATTCAGGGGGACAGATACGCAGTATTTT. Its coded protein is CSVDRGQGFRGTDTQYF.